A single sample gave rise to the 5 T cell receptor beta chains below, sequenced in a study of shared clonotypes between healthy human individuals (dated by TCRdb to 2019 to 2021). Libraries were made using the immunoSEQ multiplex PCR assay. TCRdb holds this immuneACCESS table with in-frame rearrangements only. Some clones are missing; in checked studies, unresolved V genes explain under half, and the rest has no known cause. This sample is represented by hundreds of thousands of clones; roughly 79% of them were singletons. The leading ten clones occupy about 12% of the sample. The sequenced sample consisted of PBMCs. The receptors here all came from a woman aged 35 to 49 in good health. Some clones in this sample may be carry-over from other donors' samples.

The chain carries TRBV4-1 and TRBJ2-1, with TRBD2 matching over 9 bases. The CDR3 contains 18 residues. With V trimmed by 4 bases and J by 5 bases, 15 bases remained unmatched. Germline V gives CDR1 MGHRA, CDR2 YSYEKL. The DNA of the CDR3 is TGCGCCAGCAGCCGACCAGCCCTCCGGGGGACTAGCAACAATGAGCAGTTCTTC. It is translated as CASSRPALRGTSNNEQFF.

This chain uses TRBV10-3 with TRBJ2-1; D gene uncertain. V dropped 1 base and J dropped 7 bases, with 11 bases sitting between them. Looked up from germline, CDR1 is ENHRY and CDR2 is SYGVKD. The length of the CDR3 is 14 residues. The CDR3 protein is CAISELLATNEQFF. The CDR3, as DNA: TGTGCCATCAGTGAGTTATTAGCTACGAATGAGCAGTTCTTC.

A single count supports this clone. Sequence at one end of the junction differs from germline and may be a read error. The chain links TRBV6-1 to TRBJ1-5, with D perhaps matching TRBD1 (5 bases). The CDR3 has 13 residues. Germline CDR1 and CDR2: MNHNS and SASEGT. The CDR3 DNA reads as TGTGCCGGCAGTCCGGGACTCGACGAGCCCCAGCATTTT. It yields the protein CAGSPGLDEPQHF.

The genes are TRBV15 and TRBJ2-5; the match to TRBD2 covers 14 bases. The V and J ends lost 2 bases and 7 bases, in that order; junction bases with no gene match: 3. The CDR3 loop spans 15 amino acids. Germline CDR1 LNHNV, CDR2 YYDKDF (reference sequence). CDR3 sequence (DNA): TGTGCCACCAGCAGACCCGGACTAGCGGGAGGGACCCAGTACTTC. This sequence encodes CATSRPGLAGGTQYF.

The chain carries TRBV5-1 and TRBJ2-2; 7 bases map to TRBD1. V shed 4 bases, J shed 8 bases, and the junction held 8 bases outside the gene matches. CDR1 is SGHRS, CDR2 YFSETQ, per germline. This CDR3 region has 14 residues. The CDR3 sequence: CASSLRQGQGELFF. CDR3 in DNA: TGCGCCAGCAGCCTGAGACAGGGACAAGGGGAGCTGTTTTTT.